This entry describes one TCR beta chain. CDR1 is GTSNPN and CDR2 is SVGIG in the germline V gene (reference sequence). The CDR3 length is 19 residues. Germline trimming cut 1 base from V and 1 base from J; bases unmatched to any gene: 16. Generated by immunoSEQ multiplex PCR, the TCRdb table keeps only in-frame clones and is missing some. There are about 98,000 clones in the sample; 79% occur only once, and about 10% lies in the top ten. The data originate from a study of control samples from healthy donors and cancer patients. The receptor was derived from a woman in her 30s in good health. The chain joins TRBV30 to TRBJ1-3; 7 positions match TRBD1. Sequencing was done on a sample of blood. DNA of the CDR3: TGTGCCTGGAGTGCGAGAACATTCGGGACAGAAGCTTCTGGAAACACCATATATTTT. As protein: CAWSARTFGTEASGNTIYF.